The clone carrying this TCR beta chain was detected a few times. Its antigen is unknown. Drawing of peripheral blood yielded 8.5 to 10 milliliters from each donor. This entry comes from a study of blood T cells in healthy people across ages. Study results and limitations: Donors of long life had a larger count of naive CD4+ cells and greater diversity than aged donors. Unknown CMV status may confound age-related changes in expanded clones.

It was with a sample-barcoded 5' primer and a J-beta primer mix that a second PCR of roughly 7 to 11 cycles was run. Each cDNA molecule received a tag from a template-switch adaptor that had 12 random nucleotides. TCRdb ran MiXCR on the 5' RACE reads and lists one entry per CDR3 protein. The repertoire holds roughly 860,000 distinct CDR3 sequences, with approximately 67% as singletons. The ends were cut back, 1 base at V and 1 base at J, with 4 bases in the middle. Germline V CDR1 and CDR2: LGHNA, YNFKEQ. CDR3 length: 13 amino acids. This TCR derives from a man aged 25 to 40 in good health. V and J are TRBV4-2 and TRBJ1-1; D is unresolved. The sequencing input was blood. This CDR3 is CASSQVENTEAFF. In DNA, the CDR3 is TGTGCCAGCAGCCAAGTTGAGAACACTGAAGCTTTCTTT.